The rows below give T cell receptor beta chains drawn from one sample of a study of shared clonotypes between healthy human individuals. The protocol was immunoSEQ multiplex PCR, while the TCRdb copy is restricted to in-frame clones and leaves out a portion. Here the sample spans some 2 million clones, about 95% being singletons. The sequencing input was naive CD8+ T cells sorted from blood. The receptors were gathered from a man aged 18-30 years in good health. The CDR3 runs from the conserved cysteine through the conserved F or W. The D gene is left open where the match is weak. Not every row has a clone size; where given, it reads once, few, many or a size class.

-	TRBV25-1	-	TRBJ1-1	TGTGCCAGCAGTGAATTGGGTGGGGGGAACACTGAAGCTTTCTTT	CASSELGGGNTEAFF
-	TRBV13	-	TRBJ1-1	TGTGCCAGCAGCTTAGGGATGAACACTGAAGCTTTCTTT	CASSLGMNTEAFF
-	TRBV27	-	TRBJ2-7	TGTGCCAGCAGTTTTTGGGGGGTTTCCTACGAGCAGTACTTC	CASSFWGVSYEQYF
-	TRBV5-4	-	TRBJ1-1	TGTGCCAGCAGCTATGGACACGTGAACACTGAAGCTTTCTTT	CASSYGHVNTEAFF
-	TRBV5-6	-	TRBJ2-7	TGTGCCAGCAGCTTCCTCGTCTCAGGTAACTCCTACGAGCAGTACTTC	CASSFLVSGNSYEQYF
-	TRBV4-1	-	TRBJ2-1	TGCGCCAGCAGCCAAGAACCCGGGGTTAGCGATGAGCAGTTCTTC	CASSQEPGVSDEQFF
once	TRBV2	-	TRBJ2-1	TGTGCCAGCAGTGAAGGCAGGGGCTATGAGCAGTTCTTC	CASSEGRGYEQFF
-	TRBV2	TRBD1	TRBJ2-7	TGTGCCAGCAGGGACAGGTCCCCCTACGAGCAGTACTTC	CASRDRSPYEQYF
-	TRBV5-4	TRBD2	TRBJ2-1	TGTGCCAGCAGCTTAAGTAGCGGGGGGGCCAATGAGCAGTTCTTC	CASSLSSGGANEQFF
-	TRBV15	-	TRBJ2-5	TGTGCCACCAGCAGAGATGAAGGAGTCGGGGCCCAGTACTTC	CATSRDEGVGAQYF
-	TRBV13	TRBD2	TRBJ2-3	TGTGCCAGCAGCTTGGGGACAGCTAGCGGGGGACCCACAGATACGCAGTATTTT	CASSLGTASGGPTDTQYF
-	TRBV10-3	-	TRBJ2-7	TGTGCCATCAGCGTCGGGGACGCTATCGAGCAGTACTTC	CAISVGDAIEQYF
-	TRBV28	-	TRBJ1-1	TGTGCCAGCAGTTTTCTCCCAAAACAGGCCTGGGACACTGAAGCTTTCTTT	CASSFLPKQAWDTEAFF
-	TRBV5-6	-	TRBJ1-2	TGTGCCAGCAGTGTTAATCAAAGGGGCTACACCTTC	CASSVNQRGYTF
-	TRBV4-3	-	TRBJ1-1	TGCGCCAGCAGCCAAGTGGCAGCAATGAACACTGAAGCTTTCTTT	CASSQVAAMNTEAFF
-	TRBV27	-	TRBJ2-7	TGTGCCAGCAGTTTAGGGGGGACCCACTTCAGCTACGAGCAGTACTTC	CASSLGGTHFSYEQYF
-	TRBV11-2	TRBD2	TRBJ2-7	TGTGCCAGCAGCTTCCGCGGGAGTACCTACGAGCAGTACTTC	CASSFRGSTYEQYF